This T cell receptor beta chain appears in the sequencing data of a study of shared clonotypes between healthy human individuals. Study-level findings and limits: Investigators collected only blood, and repertoires in tissues likely differ. Estimated richness was generally greater in naive than memory subsets.

Evenly divided among several immunoSEQ plates was the genomic DNA of each subset. Here immunoSEQ multiplex PCR was the method, and the copy in TCRdb shows in-frame clones only, minus some. This table has about 1.5 million clones, nearly 99% appearing once. The CDR3 length is 13 residues. With 4 bases removed from V and 6 bases from J, the gap between germline ends came to 14 bases. Germline assignment: CDR1 SGDLS and CDR2 YYNGEE. Concerning this clone itself: The target antigen is unknown.

Every contributor of samples was a Caucasian grown-up residing in Nashville, Tennessee. The sequenced sample consisted of naive CD4+ T cells sorted from blood. Documented subset: CD45RA+ positively selected. The receptor's source is a man aged 25 to 40 in good health. The V call is TRBV9, the J call TRBJ2-7; D is ambiguous. The CDR3 spells CASSSTTSPEQYF. In nucleotides, the CDR3 is TGTGCCAGCAGCTCAACGACCAGTCCCGAGCAGTACTTC.